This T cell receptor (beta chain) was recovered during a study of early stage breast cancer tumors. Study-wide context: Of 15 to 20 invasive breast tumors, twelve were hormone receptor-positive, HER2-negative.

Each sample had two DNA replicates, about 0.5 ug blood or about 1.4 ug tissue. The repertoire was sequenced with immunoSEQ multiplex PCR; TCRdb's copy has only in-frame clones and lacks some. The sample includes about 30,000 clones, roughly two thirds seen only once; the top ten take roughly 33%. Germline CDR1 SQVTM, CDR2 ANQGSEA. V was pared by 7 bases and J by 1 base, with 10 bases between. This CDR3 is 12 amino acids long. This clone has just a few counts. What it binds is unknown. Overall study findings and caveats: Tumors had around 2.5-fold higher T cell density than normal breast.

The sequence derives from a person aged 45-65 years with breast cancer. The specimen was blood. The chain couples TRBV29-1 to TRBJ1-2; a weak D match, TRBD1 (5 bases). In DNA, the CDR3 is TGCAGCGGGCAAGGGGATAACTATGGCTACACCTTC. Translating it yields CSGQGDNYGYTF.